The present T cell receptor (beta chain) was sequenced within a study of shared clonotypes between healthy human individuals (TCRdb year 2020). For the wider study: A few men and a couple of women, aged 18 to 49 years, made up the cohort. Libraries were prepared and TCR repertoires were sequenced by different laboratories using diverse techniques, in order to increase sequencing depth and limit assay-specific biases. Leukapheresis yielded between about 0.85 and 9 billion PBMCs per donor. Blood TCR repertoires of a handful of healthy adults were deeply sequenced to estimate repertoire size and the extent of clonotype sharing between individuals. For each donor, CD4 naive and CD4 memory were each run on three plates, CD8 naive on two plates, and CD8 memory on one plate.

Healthy HIV-negative adults with no recently reported acute infections or vaccinations were included as donors. Every donor was a Caucasian adult residing in Nashville, Tennessee, USA. CD4+ T cells were enriched by magnetic negative selection; naive cells were then positively selected on CD45RA, and the negative fraction formed the memory subset. Blood was obtained by leukapheresis, after which PBMCs were separated by Ficoll-Histopaque density gradient centrifugation and cryopreserved in liquid nitrogen vapor phase. Analytical flow cytometry was used to check the purity and quantity of every magnetically sorted T cell population. From each sorted fraction, genomic DNA was isolated and quantified by UV absorbance on a Nanodrop 2000c. Using the deep immunoSEQ assay, TCR CDR3 regions were amplified from genomic DNA by multiplex PCR. Extracted genomic DNA from each cell subset was spread evenly across all wells of several immunoSEQ 96-well plates, with each plate serving as a replicate. Each replicate PCR for sorted subsets received roughly 0.2 ug genomic DNA, equal to roughly 33,000 T cell genomes. Purified libraries were quantified with a Qubit 3.0 fluorometer, sized on a Bioanalyzer 2100, and re-quantified with the KAPA Library Quantification kit. Every immunoSEQ 96-well plate was sequenced on a dedicated single-read 150-cycle Illumina NextSeq 550 flow cell. The original pipeline was this. Because the immunoSEQ output included only junctional sequences and no quality scores, the filtering could not be the same as the filtering used for full-length reads. To assign V/J genes and CDR3, sequences were annotated against IMGT germline references using PyIR, a Python wrapper for IgBLAST v1.9. Any read was removed if the V/J assignment was weak (E-value above 1e-6), the CDR3 was missing, or the read contained stop codons, out-of-frame junctions, or ambiguous translated residues. V3J clonotypes were defined by identical inferred V gene, J gene, and CDR3 amino acid sequence. The percentage overlap between two repertoires was calculated by dividing the number of shared unique clonotypes by the size of the smaller repertoire. Three approaches were used to assess repertoire richness: RTK rarefaction, the Chao1 estimator, and Recon v2.1 estimates of unobserved clonotypes. Generation probabilities for all TCRbeta clonotypes obtained by the gDNA method from a few donors were computed using OLGA. TCRdb provides this immuneACCESS table in a form limited to in-frame rearrangements. Some clones are lacking; in checked studies, under half of them reflect an unresolved V gene, and why the rest are absent is not known. V, J and clone size are those of that table, while D and trimming were read from the DNA. Within this sample are about 2.4 million clones, with roughly 93% of them counted one time only. The ten largest clones represent about 0.34% of the sample.

CDR3 length: 15 amino acids, cysteine to phenylalanine. Here the CDR3 DNA is all that survives: 45 bases in frame from base 1. Per the germline V gene, SGHRS is the CDR1 and YFSETQ is the CDR2. Relative to germline, V is missing 8 bases and J is missing 4 bases, with 14 bases of the junction outside any gene match. What the authors observed across the whole study: When four donors were compared, the shared fraction of clonotypes was about 5% for naive CD4, around 4% for naive CD8, 2% to 2.5% for memory CD4, and 0.4% for memory CD8. Larger estimated clonotype richness was generally found for naive subsets than for memory subsets. The genetic and exposure-history diversity represented was limited by the small number of donors. Only blood was sampled, and tissue TCR repertoires likely differ from those in blood. Based on pairwise subsampling, the degree of clonotype sharing among donors was expected to be affected by sequencing depth. Rarefaction of sorted-subset datasets indicated incomplete sequencing despite the large sequencing depth. Compared with non-shared clonotypes, clonotypes shared by all four sorted-subset donors had higher generation probabilities.

This clone was picked up one time. Its antigen has not been determined. Base qualities were left out, and no much larger clone turns up one base away. This receptor was obtained from a man between 18 and 29 years old in good health. Some clones in this sample may be carry-over from other donors' samples. The rearranged segments are TRBV5-1 and TRBJ1-2; TRBD1 matches 7 bases in the middle. Source material: naive CD4+ T cells from PBMCs. This specimen's cell subset or site label, per the study, means: CD45RA+ positively selected. The CDR3: CASRSDREVSYGYTF. The DNA sequence is given as TGCGCCAGTCGCTCTGACAGGGAGGTTAGCTATGGCTACACCTTC. Here the CDR3 is joined to the reference TRBV5-1 and TRBJ1-2 genes, and the full variable domain is: KAGVTQTPRYLIKTRGQQVTLSCSPISGHRSVSWYQQTPGQGLQFLFEYFSETQRNKGNFPGRFSGRQFSNSRSEMNVSTLELGDSALYLCASRSDREVSYGYTFGSGTRLTVV.